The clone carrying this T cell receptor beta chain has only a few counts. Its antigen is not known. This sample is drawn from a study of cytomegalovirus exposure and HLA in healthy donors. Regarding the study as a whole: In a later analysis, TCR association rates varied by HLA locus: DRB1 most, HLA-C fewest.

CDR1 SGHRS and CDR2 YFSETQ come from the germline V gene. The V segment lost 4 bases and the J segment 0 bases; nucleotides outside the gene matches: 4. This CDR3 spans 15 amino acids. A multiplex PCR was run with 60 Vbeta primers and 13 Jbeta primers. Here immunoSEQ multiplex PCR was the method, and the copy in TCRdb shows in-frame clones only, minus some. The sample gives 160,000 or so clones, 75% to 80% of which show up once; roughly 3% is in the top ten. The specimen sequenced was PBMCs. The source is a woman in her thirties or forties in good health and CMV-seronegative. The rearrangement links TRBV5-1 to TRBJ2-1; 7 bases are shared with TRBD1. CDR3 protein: CASSGRGSSYNEQFF. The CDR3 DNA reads TGCGCCAGCAGCGGCAGGGGGAGCTCCTACAATGAGCAGTTCTTC. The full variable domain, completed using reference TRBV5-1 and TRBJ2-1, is KAGVTQTPRYLIKTRGQQVTLSCSPISGHRSVSWYQQTPGQGLQFLFEYFSETQRNKGNFPGRFSGRQFSNSRSEMNVSTLELGDSALYLCASSGRGSSYNEQFFGPGTRLTVL.